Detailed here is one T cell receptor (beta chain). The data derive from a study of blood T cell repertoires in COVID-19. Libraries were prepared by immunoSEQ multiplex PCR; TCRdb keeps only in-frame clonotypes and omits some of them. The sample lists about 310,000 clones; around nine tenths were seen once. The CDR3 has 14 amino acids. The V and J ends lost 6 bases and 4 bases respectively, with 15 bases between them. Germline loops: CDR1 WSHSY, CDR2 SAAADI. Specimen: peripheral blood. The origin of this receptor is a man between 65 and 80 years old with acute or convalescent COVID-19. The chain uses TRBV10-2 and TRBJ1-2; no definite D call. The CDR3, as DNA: TGCGCCAGCAGCGCCGCGGCCTCACCCTATGGCTACACCTTC. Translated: CASSAAASPYGYTF.